The 28 T cell receptor beta chains presented below share a single source sample, sequenced in a study of PD-L1 blockade in urothelial cancer. The time point here: pretreatment peripheral blood. Generated by immunoSEQ multiplex PCR, the TCRdb table keeps only in-frame clones and is missing some. The sample gives tens of thousands of clones, around 88% of which show up once; roughly 15% is in the top ten. The sample consisted of PBMCs, taken around atezolizumab (anti-PD-L1) treatment. The source is a woman aged 55 to 70 with urothelial cancer.

The V and J genes are TRBV9 and TRBJ2-2; D is unresolved. Germline values: CDR1 SGDLS, CDR2 YYNGEE. Trimming stripped 3 bases from V and 4 bases from J, with 16 bases between. This CDR3 has 16 residues. The CDR3 DNA sequence: TGTGCCAGCAGCGCCCTCGGGTATGACGTCACCGGGGAGCTGTTTTTT. Its translation: CASSALGYDVTGELFF.

J is TRBJ2-3 and V is TRBV15; 13 bases are shared with TRBD2. The V and J ends lost 0 bases and 1 base, in that order; junction bases with no gene match: 16. CDR3 length equals 22 residues. Germline CDR1 LNHNV, CDR2 YYDKDF (reference sequence). CDR3 amino acids: CATSRDLGWGTSGEIGTDTQYF. The CDR3 region has the DNA TGTGCCACCAGCAGAGATCTAGGGTGGGGGACTAGCGGGGAGATCGGCACAGATACGCAGTATTTT. The full variable domain, its missing parts supplied by reference TRBV15 and TRBJ2-3, is DAMVIQNPRYQVTQFGKPVTLSCSQTLNHNVMYWYQQKSSQAPKLLFHYYDKDFNNEADTPDNFQSRRPNTSFCFLDIRSPGLGDTAMYLCATSRDLGWGTSGEIGTDTQYFGPGTRLTVL.

This clone occurred once. The chain uses TRBV10-3 and TRBJ1-1; D gene uncertain. Germline V gene sequence: CDR1 ENHRY, CDR2 SYGVKD. Trimming removed 4 bases from V and 4 bases from J, with 13 bases in between. The CDR3 loop spans 14 amino acids. The CDR3 reads CAISGRSRGTEAFF. CDR3 DNA sequence: TGTGCCATCAGTGGTCGCAGTCGTGGCACTGAAGCTTTCTTT.

This clone has only one observation. This chain links TRBV18 with TRBJ2-3, with TRBD1 matching 8 bases. This CDR3 contains 15 residues. Germline V gene data show CDR1 as KGHSH and CDR2 as LQKENI. Trimming cost V 5 bases and J 4 bases; bases outside gene matches: 8. DNA of the CDR3: TGTGCCAGCTCAAGACAGGGGCGGGACGCAGATACGCAGTATTTT. Translation: CASSRQGRDADTQYF.

The V gene is TRBV11-3, the J gene TRBJ1-6; D is uncertain. Germline loops: CDR1 SGHNT, CDR2 YENEEA. The ends were cut back, 5 bases at V and 9 bases at J, with 11 bases in the middle. This CDR3 region has 13 residues. Here the CDR3 DNA reads TGTGCCAGCAGCCTCTTTCACGGTTCACCCCTCCACTTT. Translated: CASSLFHGSPLHF.

By proportion, this clone is medium-sized (0.01 to 0.1%). CDR3 sequence: CASSQLGGELFF. In DNA form, the CDR3 reads TGCGCCAGCAGCCAACTCGGCGGGGAGCTGTTTTTT. The chain is built from TRBV4-3 and TRBJ2-2; no reliable D call. This CDR3 is 12 amino acids long. CDR1 is LGHNA, CDR2 YSLEER, per germline. The V end lost 2 bases, the J end lost 7 bases, and 5 bases lay between the germline ends.

The V call is TRBV28, the J call TRBJ2-7, with D unclear. From germline, CDR1 is MDHEN and CDR2 SYDVKM. CDR3 length: 13 residues. V dropped 2 bases and J dropped 2 bases, with 7 bases sitting between them. The CDR3 DNA reads TGTGCCAGCAGTTTAGGGCTCCCCTACGAGCAGTACTTC. Amino acid sequence: CASSLGLPYEQYF.

V usage is TRBV6-4 and J usage is TRBJ2-3, with 14 positions matching TRBD2. J was trimmed by 6 bases and V by 11 bases; bases with no gene match: 16. The CDR3 is 17 amino acids. Germline V gene sequence: CDR1 MRHNA, CDR2 SNTAGT. CDR3 nucleotide sequence: TGTGCCGGCACCGCCGGGACTAGCGGGGGCAAAGGGGATACGCAGTATTTT. Translation: CAGTAGTSGGKGDTQYF.

The rearrangement joins TRBV28 to TRBJ2-3; D is uncertain. Trimming left V 1 base short and J 2 bases short, with 7 bases between. Germline V gene sequence: CDR1 MDHEN, CDR2 SYDVKM. CDR3 length: 14 residues. CDR3 residues: CASSLSRNTDTQYF. CDR3 in DNA: TGTGCCAGCAGTTTATCCAGGAACACAGATACGCAGTATTTT.

The V and J genes are TRBV11-3 and TRBJ2-7, with no clear D. The CDR3 runs to 11 residues. Per the germline V gene, CDR1 is SGHNT and CDR2 is YENEEA. Trimming took off 7 bases at V and 6 bases at J, with 10 bases between the two ends. DNA for the CDR3: TGTGCCAGCACCTCCAGGCGCGAGCAGTACTTC. It is translated as CASTSRREQYF.

The gene calls are TRBV15 and TRBJ2-5; 8 bases are a match to TRBD1. The V and J ends lost 3 bases and 3 bases, in that order; junction bases with no gene match: 3. Germline V CDR1 and CDR2: LNHNV, YYDKDF (reference sequence). This CDR3 is 14 amino acids long. CDR3 DNA sequence: TGTGCCACCAGCAGGACAGGGGAGGAAGAGACCCAGTACTTC. Amino acid sequence: CATSRTGEEETQYF.

The J gene is TRBJ1-2, the V gene TRBV15; TRBD1 aligns across 8 bases. The V gene end was trimmed by 5 bases and the J gene end by 2 bases; junction bases not matched to a gene: 4. The CDR3 is 14 residues long. Germline values: CDR1 LNHNV, CDR2 YYDKDF (reference sequence). The CDR3 DNA follows: TGTGCCACCAGCCCCACAGGGGGGAACTATGGCTACACCTTC. This codes for CATSPTGGNYGYTF.

This clone was seen a single time. The gene calls are TRBV29-1 and TRBJ2-7; D might be TRBD1 (7 bases). This CDR3 is built from 12 residues. V shed 7 bases and J shed 1 base, with 11 bases lying between them. CDR1 is SQVTM and CDR2 is ANQGSEA in the germline V gene. For the CDR3, the DNA is TGCAGCGCCGGGGGACAGTCCTACGAGCAGTACTTC. Protein sequence: CSAGGQSYEQYF.

V and J are TRBV10-3 and TRBJ2-1; no definite D call. The V and J ends lost 1 base and 9 bases respectively, with 10 bases between them. From germline, CDR1 is ENHRY and CDR2 SYGVKD. The CDR3 covers 13 residues. The CDR3 loop is CAISEFQASEQFF. The CDR3 nucleotides are TGTGCCATCAGTGAGTTTCAGGCGAGTGAGCAGTTCTTC.

This sequence joins TRBV5-1 and TRBJ2-2; possible D gene TRBD2, 6 bases. The V gene lost 3 bases and the J gene lost 5 bases, with 14 bases spanning the gap. CDR3 length equals 15 residues. CDR1 and CDR2 from the germline V gene are SGHRS and YFSETQ. CDR3: CASSSGTSLTGELFF. DNA of the CDR3: TGCGCCAGCAGCTCCGGGACTTCTCTGACCGGGGAGCTGTTTTTT. Supplemented by reference TRBV5-1 and TRBJ2-2, the full variable domain reads KAGVTQTPRYLIKTRGQQVTLSCSPISGHRSVSWYQQTPGQGLQFLFEYFSETQRNKGNFPGRFSGRQFSNSRSEMNVSTLELGDSALYLCASSSGTSLTGELFFGEGSRLTVL.

The chain carries TRBV7-2 and TRBJ2-7; D is ambiguous. The CDR3 totals 12 residues. From germline, CDR1 is SGHTA and CDR2 FQGNSA. V lost 1 base and J lost 3, with 4 bases in between. The CDR3 spells CASSLVDYEQYF. The CDR3 bases are TGTGCCAGCAGCTTAGTAGACTACGAGCAGTACTTC.

V and J are TRBV14 and TRBJ1-1; weak D call: TRBD1 (5 bases). The CDR3 is 15 amino acids. Between the trimmed V and J ends, which lost 0 bases and 4 bases, there was a span of 12 bases. CDR1 SGHDN and CDR2 FVKESK come from the germline V gene. The CDR3 region is CASSQEARVGTEAFF. The CDR3 nucleotides read TGTGCCAGCAGCCAAGAAGCCAGGGTGGGCACTGAAGCTTTCTTT.

The gene calls are TRBV18 and TRBJ2-6, with D perhaps TRBD1 (5 bases). Germline loops: CDR1 KGHSH, CDR2 LQKENI. Trimming took 5 bases from V and 1 from J, leaving 15 bases between them. The CDR3 extends over 17 amino acids. In DNA form, the CDR3 reads TGTGCCAGCTCAAAGTCAACAGGAAATTCTGGGGCCAACGTCCTGACTTTC. The encoded protein is CASSKSTGNSGANVLTF.

V is TRBV6-5 and J is TRBJ1-1; possibly TRBD1 for D (5 bases). This CDR3 is built from 15 residues. Looked up from germline, CDR1 is MNHEY and CDR2 is SVGAGI. V lost 0 bases and J lost 6, with 14 bases in between. The CDR3 spells CASSYSGGTFSEAFF. The CDR3 DNA sequence: TGTGCCAGCAGTTACTCGGGGGGGACGTTCTCTGAAGCTTTCTTT.

This clone appeared a single time. This rearrangement joins TRBV7-8 to TRBJ2-1, with TRBD2 matching 12 bases. The germline V gene encodes CDR1 SGHVS and CDR2 FQNEAQ. The CDR3 is 16 amino acids. V lost 4 bases and J lost 10; bases outside the gene matches: 11. In nucleotides, the CDR3 is TGTGCCAGCAGCTCAGCTCTAGCGGGGGGGCGGTGGGAGCAGTTCTTC. It yields the protein CASSSALAGGRWEQFF.

The chain is built from TRBV5-6 and TRBJ2-2; TRBD1 matches 9 bases. Germline CDR1 reads SGHDT; CDR2 reads YYEEEE. V lost 4 bases, J lost 6 bases, and 13 bases stayed unmatched. The CDR3 has 17 residues. CDR3 bases: TGTGCCAGCAGCGGAACGACGACAGGGGGTAGGGCCGGGGAGCTGTTTTTT. It is translated as CASSGTTTGGRAGELFF.

DNA of the CDR3: TGCAGCGTTGATTGGAGGTCAGGGGCTGGGAACTATGGCTACACCTTC. Amino acids: CSVDWRSGAGNYGYTF. The chain couples TRBV29-1 to TRBJ1-2; D might be TRBD1 (6 bases). The V end was cut by 3 bases, the J end by 2 bases, with 19 bases between. This CDR3 contains 16 residues. The germline CDR1 and CDR2 sequences are SQVTM and ANQGSEA. The complete variable domain, with remaining parts taken from reference TRBV29-1 and TRBJ1-2, reads SAVISQKPSRDICQRGTSLTIQCQVDSQVTMMFWYRQQPGQSLTLIATANQGSEATYESGFVIDKFPISRPNLTFSTLTVSNMSPEDSSIYLCSVDWRSGAGNYGYTFGSGTRLTVV.

The J gene is TRBJ2-2, the V gene TRBV7-8; D possibly corresponds to TRBD2 (5 bases). CDR3 length: 15 amino acids. The germline gives CDR1 SGHVS, CDR2 FQNEAQ. Trimming shortened V by 0 bases and J by 4 bases, and 9 bases separated the two germline ends. CDR3 nucleotide sequence: TGTGCCAGCAGCTTAGCCACTAGTAGCACCGGGGAGCTGTTTTTT. It translates to CASSLATSSTGELFF.

The CDR3 DNA sequence: TGTGCCACGGCCCCGGCGACGGGAGCTTACGAGCAGTACTTC. Its translation: CATAPATGAYEQYF. The chain has TRBV16 and TRBJ2-7; D might be TRBD2 (6 bases). This CDR3 comprises 14 residues. V was trimmed by 10 bases and J by 4 bases, leaving 20 bases between them. CDR1 KGHSY and CDR2 FQNENV come from the germline V gene. Drawing the rest from reference TRBV16 and TRBJ2-7, the complete variable domain is GEEVAQTPKHLVRGEGQKAKLYCAPIKGHSYVFWYQQVLKNEFKFLISFQNENVFDETGMPKERFSAKCLPNSPCSLEIQATKLEDSAVYFCATAPATGAYEQYFGPGTRLTVT.

V gene TRBV15 combines with J gene TRBJ2-5, with 12 bases matching TRBD2. The CDR3 extends over 16 amino acids. Trimming removed 3 bases from V and 5 bases from J; junction bases left unmatched: 7. The germline V gene encodes CDR1 LNHNV and CDR2 YYDKDF (reference sequence). CDR3 sequence: CATSRELAGGEETQYF. CDR3 coding DNA: TGTGCCACCAGCAGGGAACTAGCGGGGGGTGAGGAGACCCAGTACTTC.

This clone was recorded once. The rearrangement links TRBV2 to TRBJ2-7, with D possibly TRBD2 on 6 matching bases. The ends were cut back, 3 bases at V and 7 bases at J, with 19 bases in the middle. CDR3 length: 15 residues. Per the germline V gene, CDR1 is SNHLY and CDR2 is FYNNEI. The CDR3 protein is CASSEQAGEVVEQYF. The CDR3 nucleotides read TGTGCCAGCAGTGAGCAAGCCGGGGAGGTGGTGGAGCAGTACTTC.

The chain joins TRBV19 to TRBJ1-1; D remains unclear. The CDR3 length is 15 residues. V lost 7 bases, J lost 0 bases, and 15 bases lay in between. CDR1 and CDR2 from the germline V gene are LNHDA and SQIVND (reference sequence). The CDR3 DNA sequence: TGTGCCAGTACTGGTAGCCGGAGCATGAACACTGAAGCTTTCTTT. Its protein is CASTGSRSMNTEAFF. The whole variable domain, filled in from reference TRBV19 and TRBJ1-1, reads DGGITQSPKYLFRKEGQNVTLSCEQNLNHDAMYWYRQDPGQGLRLIYYSQIVNDFQKGDIAEGYSVSREKKESFPLTVTSAQKNPTAFYLCASTGSRSMNTEAFFGQGTRLTVV.

This chain uses TRBV15 with TRBJ1-3, with D maybe TRBD1 (6 bases). V was pared by 4 bases and J by 2 bases, with 12 bases between. CDR1 is LNHNV and CDR2 is YYDKDF in the germline V gene (reference sequence). This CDR3 is 15 amino acids long. CDR3 loop: CATSITGSAGNTIYF. CDR3 in DNA: TGTGCCACCAGCATTACAGGGAGCGCTGGAAACACCATATATTTT.